The clone carrying this T cell receptor beta chain was observed a handful of times. V lost 0 bases and J 3 bases, leaving 16 bases between the germline ends. Germline V lookup: CDR1 DFQATT, CDR2 SNEGSKA (reference sequence). The CDR3 extends over 16 amino acids. TCRdb analysed the RT-PCR reads with MiXCR anew, one entry per CDR3 protein. This sample has about 680,000 distinct CDR3 sequences; around 14% occur once, and the top ten carry 3% to 4.5%. V gene TRBV20-1 combines with J gene TRBJ2-3, with a weak D call TRBD1 (6 bases). The receptor was isolated from a female donor in good health, serving as a healthy control. The sample was memory CD4+ T cells from blood. The DNA for the CDR3 is TGCAGTGCTAGAGATCTCAGGGGCCAGGCTACAGATACGCAGTATTTT. Translated, it gives CSARDLRGQATDTQYF.